Listed here are 3 T cell receptor beta chains from one sample, sequenced in a study of blood T cell repertoires in COVID-19. Some clones are missing from TCRdb's copy, which holds only in-frame ones; the method was immunoSEQ multiplex PCR. The table has approximately 110,000 clones, around four fifths seen once. Sequencing was performed on peripheral blood. The receptors were gathered from a man older than 75 with COVID-19, enrolled during active disease.

V usage is TRBV24-1 and J usage is TRBJ2-3; 11 bases align to TRBD2. The ends lost 3 bases at V and 3 bases at J; junction bases unmatched: 7. CDR3 length equals 17 residues. CDR1 is KGHDR, CDR2 SFDVKD, per germline. CDR3 nucleotide sequence: TGTGCCACCAGTGATGCCACTAGCGGGAGAATGACAGATACGCAGTATTTT. Its translation is CATSDATSGRMTDTQYF.

The J gene is TRBJ1-1, the V gene TRBV6-6; D might be TRBD1 (5 bases). CDR1 is MNHNY, CDR2 SVGAGI, per germline (reference sequence). The ends were cut back, 4 bases at V and 8 bases at J, with 11 bases in the middle. The CDR3 runs 12 residues. The CDR3 loop reads CASSSLAGEAFF. The CDR3 DNA reads as TGTGCCAGCAGTTCTCTGGCAGGGGAAGCTTTCTTT.

V gene TRBV6-2 or TRBV6-3 combines with J gene TRBJ2-1, with 13 bases fitting TRBD2. Trimming took 5 bases from V and 14 from J; bases not matched to a gene: 12. The CDR3 has 15 amino acids. Germline loops: CDR1 MNHEY, CDR2 SVGEGT. Here the CDR3 DNA reads TGTGCCAGCAGTGACCCGGGACTAGCGGGATATGTGAAGTTCTTC. This codes for CASSDPGLAGYVKFF.